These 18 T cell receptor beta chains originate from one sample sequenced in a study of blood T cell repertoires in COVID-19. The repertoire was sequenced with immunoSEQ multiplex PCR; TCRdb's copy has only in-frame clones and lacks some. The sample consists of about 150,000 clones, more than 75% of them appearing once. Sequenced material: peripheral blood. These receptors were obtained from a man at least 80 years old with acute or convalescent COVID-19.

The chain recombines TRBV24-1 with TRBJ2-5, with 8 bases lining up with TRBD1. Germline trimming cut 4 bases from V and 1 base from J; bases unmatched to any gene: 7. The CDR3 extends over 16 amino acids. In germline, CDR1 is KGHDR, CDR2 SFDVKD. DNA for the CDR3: TGTGCCACCAGTGAAAACCGGGACAGGATCCAAGAGACCCAGTACTTC. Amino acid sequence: CATSENRDRIQETQYF.

CDR3 amino acids: CATQTPSTDTQYF. The CDR3 DNA sequence: TGTGCCACCCAGACACCTAGCACAGATACGCAGTATTTT. This sequence joins TRBV24-1 and TRBJ2-3; D call uncertain. CDR3 length: 13 amino acids. Germline V gives CDR1 KGHDR, CDR2 SFDVKD. Trimming removed 9 bases at V and 0 bases at J, with 9 bases between.

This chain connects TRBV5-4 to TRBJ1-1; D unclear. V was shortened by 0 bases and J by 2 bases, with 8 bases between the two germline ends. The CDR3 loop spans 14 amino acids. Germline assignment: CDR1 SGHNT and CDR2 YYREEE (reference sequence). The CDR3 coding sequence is TGTGCCAGCAGCTTGGTGGGCAGAAACACTGAAGCTTTCTTT. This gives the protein CASSLVGRNTEAFF.

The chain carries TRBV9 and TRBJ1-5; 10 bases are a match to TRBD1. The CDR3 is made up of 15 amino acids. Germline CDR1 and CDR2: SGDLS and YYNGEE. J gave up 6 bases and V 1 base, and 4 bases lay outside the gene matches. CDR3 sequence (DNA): TGTGCCAGCAGCGTAACTGGGACAGGGGCTCAGCCCCAGCATTTT. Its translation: CASSVTGTGAQPQHF.

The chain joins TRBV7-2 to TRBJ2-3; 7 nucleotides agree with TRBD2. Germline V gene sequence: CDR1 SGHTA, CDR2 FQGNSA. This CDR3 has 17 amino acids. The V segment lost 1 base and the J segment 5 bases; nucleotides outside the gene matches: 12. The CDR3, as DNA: TGTGCCAGCAGCTTAGGGGGCAGCGGGGCCCCCCTAGATACGCAGTATTTT. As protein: CASSLGGSGAPLDTQYF. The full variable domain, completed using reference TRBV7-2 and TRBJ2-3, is GAGVSQSPSNKVTEKGKDVELRCDPISGHTALYWYRQSLGQGLEFLIYFQGNSAPDKSGLPSDRFSAERTGGSVSTLTIQRTQQEDSAVYLCASSLGGSGAPLDTQYFGPGTRLTVL.

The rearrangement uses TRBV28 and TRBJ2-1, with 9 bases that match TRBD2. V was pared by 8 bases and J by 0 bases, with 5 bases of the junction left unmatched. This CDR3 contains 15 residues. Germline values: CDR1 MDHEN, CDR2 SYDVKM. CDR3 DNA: TGTGCCAGCGGGCTAGCGGGATTCTCCTACAATGAGCAGTTCTTC. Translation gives CASGLAGFSYNEQFF.

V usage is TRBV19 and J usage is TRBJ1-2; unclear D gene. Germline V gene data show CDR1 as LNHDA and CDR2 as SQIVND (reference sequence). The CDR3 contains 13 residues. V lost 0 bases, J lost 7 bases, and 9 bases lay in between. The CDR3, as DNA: TGTGCCAGTAGTATAGACCCTCCCGTTGGCTACACCTTC. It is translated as CASSIDPPVGYTF.

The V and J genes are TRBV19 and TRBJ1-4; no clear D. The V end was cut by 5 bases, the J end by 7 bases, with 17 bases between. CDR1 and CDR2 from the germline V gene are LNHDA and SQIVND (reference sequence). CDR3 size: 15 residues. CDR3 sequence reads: CASSPTVISSEKLFF. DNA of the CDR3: TGTGCCAGTAGTCCAACAGTTATTTCGAGTGAAAAACTGTTTTTT.

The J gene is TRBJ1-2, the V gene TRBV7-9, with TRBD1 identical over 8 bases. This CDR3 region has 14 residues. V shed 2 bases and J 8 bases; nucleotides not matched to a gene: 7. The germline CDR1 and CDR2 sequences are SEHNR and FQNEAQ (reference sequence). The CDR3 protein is CASSLPDRARGYTF. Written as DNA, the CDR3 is TGTGCCAGCAGCTTACCGGACAGGGCTAGAGGCTACACCTTC.

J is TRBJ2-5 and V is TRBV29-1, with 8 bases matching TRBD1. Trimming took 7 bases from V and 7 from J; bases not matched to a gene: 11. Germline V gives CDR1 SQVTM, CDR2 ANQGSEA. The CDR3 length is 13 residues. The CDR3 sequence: CSGGGQGLGTQYF. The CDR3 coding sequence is TGCAGCGGCGGCGGACAGGGCCTAGGGACCCAGTACTTC. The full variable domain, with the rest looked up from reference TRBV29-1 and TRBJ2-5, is SAVISQKPSRDICQRGTSLTIQCQVDSQVTMMFWYRQQPGQSLTLIATANQGSEATYESGFVIDKFPISRPNLTFSTLTVSNMSPEDSSIYLCSGGGQGLGTQYFGPGTRLLVL.

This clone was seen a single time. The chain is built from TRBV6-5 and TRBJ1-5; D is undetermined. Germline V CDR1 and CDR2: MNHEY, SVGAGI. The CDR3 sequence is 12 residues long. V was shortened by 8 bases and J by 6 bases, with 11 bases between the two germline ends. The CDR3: CASEPGGQPQHF. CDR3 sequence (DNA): TGTGCCAGCGAACCCGGCGGTCAGCCCCAGCATTTT.

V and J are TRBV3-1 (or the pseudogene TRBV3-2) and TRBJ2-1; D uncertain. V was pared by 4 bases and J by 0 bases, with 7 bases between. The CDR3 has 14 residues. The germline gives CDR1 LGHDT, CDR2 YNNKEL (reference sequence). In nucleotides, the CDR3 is TGTGCCAGCAGCCCCAGAAGCTCCTACAATGAGCAGTTCTTC. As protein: CASSPRSSYNEQFF.

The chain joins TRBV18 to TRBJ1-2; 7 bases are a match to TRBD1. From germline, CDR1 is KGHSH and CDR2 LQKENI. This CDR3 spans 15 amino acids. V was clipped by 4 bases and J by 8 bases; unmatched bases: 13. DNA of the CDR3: TGTGCCAGCTCACAGGACGTGACAGGGTCGGAAGGCTACACCTTC. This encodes CASSQDVTGSEGYTF.

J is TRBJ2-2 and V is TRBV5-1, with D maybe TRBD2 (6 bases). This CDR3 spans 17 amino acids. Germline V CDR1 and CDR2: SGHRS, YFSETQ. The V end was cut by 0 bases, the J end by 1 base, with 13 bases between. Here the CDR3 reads CASSLGSYGGNTGELFF. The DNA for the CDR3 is TGCGCCAGCAGCTTGGGGAGTTACGGGGGGAACACCGGGGAGCTGTTTTTT.

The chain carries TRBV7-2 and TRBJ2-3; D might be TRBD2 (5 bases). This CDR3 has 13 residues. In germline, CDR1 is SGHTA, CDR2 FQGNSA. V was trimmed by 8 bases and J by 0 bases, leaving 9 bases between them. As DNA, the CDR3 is TGTGCCAGCGGCCCGGGAAGCACAGATACGCAGTATTTT. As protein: CASGPGSTDTQYF.

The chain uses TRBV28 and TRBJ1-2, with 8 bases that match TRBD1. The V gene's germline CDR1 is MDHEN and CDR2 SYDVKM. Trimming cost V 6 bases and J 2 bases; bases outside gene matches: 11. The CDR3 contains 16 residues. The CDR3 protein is CASSYPPGQENYGYTF. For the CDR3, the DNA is TGTGCCAGCAGCTACCCACCGGGACAGGAAAACTATGGCTACACCTTC.

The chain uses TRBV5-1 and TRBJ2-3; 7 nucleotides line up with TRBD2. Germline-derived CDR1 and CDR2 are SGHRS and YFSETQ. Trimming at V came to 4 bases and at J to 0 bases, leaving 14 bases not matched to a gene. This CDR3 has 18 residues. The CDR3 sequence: CASSRGWEGSSSTDTQYF. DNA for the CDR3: TGCGCCAGCAGCCGAGGGTGGGAGGGGTCGAGTAGCACAGATACGCAGTATTTT.

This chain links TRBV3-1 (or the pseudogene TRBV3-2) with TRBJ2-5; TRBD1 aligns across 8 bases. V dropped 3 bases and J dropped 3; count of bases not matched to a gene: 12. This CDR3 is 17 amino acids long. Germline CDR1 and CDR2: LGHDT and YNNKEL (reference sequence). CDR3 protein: CASSQSIMGQAKETQYF. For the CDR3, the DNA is TGTGCCAGCAGCCAGTCTATCATGGGACAGGCGAAAGAGACCCAGTACTTC.